A selection of T cell receptor beta chains follows, all from one sample in a study of TIL therapy for anti-PD-1-resistant metastatic lung cancer. Produced via immunoSEQ multiplex PCR; TCRdb's table is partial and in-frame only. Here the sample spans some 7,000 clones, about 64% being singletons. The sample here was tumor tissue, taken at baseline. Source of these receptors: a person aged 25 to 85 with non-small cell lung cancer. Both conserved end residues are part of each CDR3. The D gene is left open where the match is weak. Expanded clones are given a class, and other clones once, few, many or no size at all.

d_call	clone_size	v_call	j_call	cdr3_nt	cdr3_aa
TRBD2	-	TRBV5-1	TRBJ2-1	TGCGCCAGCAGCTCGGGACTAGCGACAAACAATGAGCAGTTCTTC	CASSSGLATNNEQFF
TRBD1	-	TRBV6-2/TRBV6-3	TRBJ2-1	TGTGCCAGCAGCCGCAGGACAGGGACCTACAATGAGCAGTTCTTC	CASSRRTGTYNEQFF
-	-	TRBV5-1	TRBJ2-5	TGCGCCAGCAGCTCGGCGACACGACAAGAGACCCAGTACTTC	CASSSATRQETQYF
-	-	TRBV4-2	TRBJ2-7	TGTGCCAGCAGCCAAGCCCTAGCAGGGTACGAGCAGTACTTC	CASSQALAGYEQYF
-	-	TRBV2	TRBJ2-7	TGTGCCAGCAGTGTTAACTCCCTTGGGGTTGTCAAGCAGTACTTC	CASSVNSLGVVKQYF
-	-	TRBV27	TRBJ1-4	TGTGCCAGCAGCGAGGCGAGCGCAACTAATGAAAAACTGTTTTTT	CASSEASATNEKLFF
-	once	TRBV5-1	TRBJ1-1	TGCGCCAGCAGCTTGTGGGGGTCGACACAAGCTTTCTTT	CASSLWGSTQAFF
TRBD1	-	TRBV6-5	TRBJ1-1	TGTGCCAGCAGCCCGACAGGGGCCACTGAAGCTTTCTTT	CASSPTGATEAFF
TRBD1	-	TRBV6-2/TRBV6-3	TRBJ2-7	TGTGCCAGCAGTACGAACGGGATCGGGACAGTCGGCGACGAGCAGTACTTC	CASSTNGIGTVGDEQYF
-	once	TRBV7-9	TRBJ2-3	TGTGCCAGCAGCTTGGTGGAGGGGGCAAGGTCAGATACGCAGTATTTT	CASSLVEGARSDTQYF
TRBD1	-	TRBV6-2/TRBV6-3	TRBJ1-1	TGTGCCAGCAGTTATATTCAGGGGGCAATGGACACTGAAGCTTTCTTT	CASSYIQGAMDTEAFF
-	-	TRBV7-2	TRBJ2-1	TGTGCCAGCACCAATGGGGGGATTAGTATAGGGGAGCAGTTCTTC	CASTNGGISIGEQFF
-	-	TRBV5-8	TRBJ2-5	TGTGCCAGCAGCCGTTCCCTCGTCCGAGAGACCCAGTACTTC	CASSRSLVRETQYF
TRBD2	-	TRBV6-1	TRBJ2-1	TGTGCCAGCAGTGTAGCGGGAGAGGTAAATGAGCAGTTCTTC	CASSVAGEVNEQFF
-	-	TRBV10-3	TRBJ2-3	TGTGCCACTGGGGCTGAGGAGGGACCGACCACAGATACGCAGTATTTT	CATGAEEGPTTDTQYF
TRBD1	-	TRBV28	TRBJ1-4	TGTGCCGCAACAGGGGCTACTAATGAAAAACTGTTTTTT	CAATGATNEKLFF
-	few	TRBV7-9	TRBJ1-3	TGTGCCAGCGGCAGGGCGGACGGAAACACCATATATTTT	CASGRADGNTIYF
-	-	TRBV11-3	TRBJ2-1	TGTGCCAGCAGTCGAGGACTATCCTTCGGCGAGCAGTTCTTC	CASSRGLSFGEQFF
-	-	TRBV15	TRBJ2-1	TGTGCCACCAGCAGAGATGACGGGGCCCACAATGAGCAGTTCTTC	CATSRDDGAHNEQFF
-	-	TRBV12-2	TRBJ2-3	TGTGCAAGTCGCTTAGTAAGTTGGACTAGCGGGCTCGATACGCAGTATTTT	CASRLVSWTSGLDTQYF
-	-	TRBV19	TRBJ2-6	TGTGCCAGTAGTAGGGGCGCGAGGGGTAGCCCTGGGGCCAACGTCCTGACTTTC	CASSRGARGSPGANVLTF
-	-	TRBV6-5	TRBJ1-3	TGTGCCAGCAGTTACTTAGGGGCCTCTGGAAACACCATATATTTT	CASSYLGASGNTIYF
TRBD2	-	TRBV28	TRBJ2-3	TGTGCCAGCAGGGTGGGGGGACTAGCGGGAGAGACAGATACGCAGTATTTT	CASRVGGLAGETDTQYF
TRBD1	-	TRBV27	TRBJ2-7	TGTGCCAGCAGGACCGGGACAGGGCCCTACGAGCAGTACTTC	CASRTGTGPYEQYF
TRBD1	-	TRBV28	TRBJ1-5	TGTGCCACCCGACAGGGAAGCCAGCCCCAGCATTTT	CATRQGSQPQHF
TRBD2	-	TRBV28	TRBJ2-3	TGTGCCAGCACCCCCGGGACTAACACAGATACGCAGTATTTT	CASTPGTNTDTQYF
-	few	TRBV7-9	TRBJ1-1	TGTGCCAGCAGCACCACTCGGACGGCCGGGGTAGGGACTGAAGCTTTCTTT	CASSTTRTAGVGTEAFF
TRBD1	-	TRBV11-3	TRBJ2-7	TGTGCCAGCAGCGGGGAGGGACAGGGTCACCACGAGCAGTACTTC	CASSGEGQGHHEQYF
-	once	TRBV6-5	TRBJ1-2	TGTGCCAGCAGTTACGTGGGGAACGGCTACACCTTC	CASSYVGNGYTF
TRBD1	-	TRBV10-3	TRBJ2-7	TGTGCCACCGGACAGGGGAACTCAGCCTACGAGCAGTACTTC	CATGQGNSAYEQYF
TRBD2	-	TRBV5-1	TRBJ2-5	TGCGCCAGCAGAACGGGACTAGCGGGGCAAGAGACCCAGTACTTC	CASRTGLAGQETQYF
TRBD1	-	TRBV5-4	TRBJ2-1	TGTGCCCGCAGCTTGGGGGCGGGACAGGGGAGGGGTGGGATGGTCCTCTTC	CARSLGAGQGRGGMVLF
-	-	TRBV6-1	TRBJ1-3	TGTGCCAGCAGTGAGGGCCCAAGCTCTGGAAACACCATATATTTT	CASSEGPSSGNTIYF
-	medium-sized	TRBV9	TRBJ2-7	TGTGCCAGCAGCGCCCACCCACAGGGACACTACGAGCAGTACTTC	CASSAHPQGHYEQYF
TRBD2	medium-sized	TRBV4-1	TRBJ2-4	TGCGCCAGCAGCCCCACGTCCAGCGGGATAGGGTCGGCCAAAAACATTCAGTACTTC	CASSPTSSGIGSAKNIQYF
TRBD1	-	TRBV5-4	TRBJ1-1	TGTGCCAGCAGACAGGGGGGGGGCACTGAAGCTTTCTTT	CASRQGGGTEAFF
TRBD2	-	TRBV5-1	TRBJ2-1	TGCGCCAGCAGCTTGACCCACCTAGCGGGGGGGTTTAATGAGCAGTTCTTC	CASSLTHLAGGFNEQFF
-	once	TRBV13	TRBJ2-1	TGTGCCAGCAGCCCCCGATCAGGACACAATGAGCAGTTCTTC	CASSPRSGHNEQFF
-	-	TRBV21-1	TRBJ2-1	TGTGCCAGCAGCCCGCGACTAGCGGATGAGCAGTTCTTC	CASSPRLADEQFF
TRBD1	once	TRBV27	TRBJ1-6	TGTGCCAGCAGTACCCGGGACAGGTGGACAAGCTCCTATAATTCACCCCTCCACTTT	CASSTRDRWTSSYNSPLHF
-	-	TRBV30	TRBJ1-6	TGTGCCTGGAGTGTAAATTCACCCCTCCACTTT	CAWSVNSPLHF
-	-	TRBV30	TRBJ1-1	TGTGCCTGGAGTCGTGCCCAGGGTGGGGTTTTTTTCTTT	CAWSRAQGGVFFF